This T cell receptor (beta chain) appears in the sequencing data of a study of sequential checkpoint blockade in melanoma. Germline values: CDR1 MGHRA, CDR2 YSYEKL. V lost 1 base, J lost 1 base, and 8 bases lay in between. The CDR3 runs 15 residues. Assay used: immunoSEQ multiplex PCR; TCRdb lists only in-frame clones, some missing. The data contain 30,000 or so clones, approximately 86% of them seen just once; the ten biggest clones take up roughly 18%. This clone was recorded only once. Sample treatment: randomized to nivolumab then ipilimumab (arm A) or the reverse (arm B). Live CD3+CD8+ CD19− CD56− cells were sorted from PBMCs.

Sequenced material: CD8+ T cells sorted from blood (inferred from file names), taken from a patient given nivolumab and ipilimumab in sequence. The sequence was obtained from a human donor with melanoma. The chain recombines TRBV4-1 with TRBJ1-3, with D hard to call. CDR3: CASSQVLSSGNTIYF. The CDR3 nucleotides are TGCGCCAGCAGCCAAGTACTAAGTTCTGGAAACACCATATATTTT.